The 24 T cell receptor beta chains below all came from one sample that was sequenced in a study of T-cell memory formation after mild COVID-19. TCRdb reanalysed the 5' RACE reads using MiXCR and keeps one entry per CDR3 protein. Seen here are roughly 450,000 distinct CDR3 sequences, about 20% observed once, and the top ten hold 9% to 15%. The sample taken for sequencing was PBMCs or a T cell subset sorted from them (not recorded which). The receptors shown here come from an adult woman who had mild COVID-19 (a few samples of this study predate the infection). Cell type and time point are not known.

This clonotype showed up many times. V gene TRBV5-1 combines with J gene TRBJ2-3; TRBD2 matches 9 bases. This CDR3 comprises 15 residues. Germline CDR1 and CDR2: SGHRS and YFSETQ. Trimming removed 4 bases from V and 3 bases from J; junction bases left unmatched: 6. Here the CDR3 reads CASSQAGLATDTQYF. Written as DNA, the CDR3 is TGCGCCAGCAGCCAAGCGGGACTAGCTACAGATACGCAGTATTTT.

The V and J genes are TRBV3-1 and TRBJ1-1, with TRBD1 as a possible D gene (6 bases). Germline V lookup: CDR1 LGHDT, CDR2 YNNKEL (reference sequence). The length of the CDR3 is 14 residues. Deletions cut 5 bases from V and 6 bases from J, with 16 bases between. The CDR3 region is CASSVQGWEAEAFF. CDR3 DNA: TGTGCCAGCAGCGTACAGGGATGGGAGGCTGAAGCTTTCTTT.

V gene TRBV4-3 combines with J gene TRBJ2-1; 11 nucleotides agree with TRBD2. CDR3 length: 18 amino acids. Germline assignment: CDR1 LGHNA and CDR2 YSLEER. The V and J ends lost 0 bases and 1 base, in that order; junction bases with no gene match: 5. The CDR3 coding sequence is TGCGCCAGCAGCCAAGATTGGACTAGCGGGCGATCCTACAATGAGCAGTTCTTC. Its translation is CASSQDWTSGRSYNEQFF.

This sequence joins TRBV12-3 or TRBV12-4 and TRBJ2-2; TRBD1 aligns across 8 bases. Germline trimming cut 5 bases from V and 0 bases from J; bases unmatched to any gene: 8. This CDR3 contains 17 residues. In DNA form, the CDR3 reads TGTGCCAGCAGTCCGAGACAGGGGCTTTCGAACACCGGGGAGCTGTTTTTT. As protein: CASSPRQGLSNTGELFF.

J is TRBJ2-1 and V is TRBV7-9; TRBD1 aligns across 8 bases. The germline V gene encodes CDR1 SEHNR and CDR2 FQNEAQ (reference sequence). J lost 6 bases, V lost 8 bases, and 9 bases had no gene match. The CDR3 consists of 14 residues. The DNA of the CDR3 is TGTGCCAGCCTCGGACAGGGATGGGTCAATGAGCAGTTCTTC. Amino acid sequence: CASLGQGWVNEQFF.

The chain combines TRBV19 with TRBJ1-2, with 8 bases aligning to TRBD1. The length of the CDR3 is 15 residues. Trimming removed 4 bases from V and 6 bases from J; junction bases left unmatched: 10. The germline gives CDR1 LNHDA, CDR2 SQIVND (reference sequence). CDR3 amino acids: CASSTQQGDLHGYTF. The CDR3, as DNA: TGTGCCAGTAGTACTCAACAGGGGGATCTTCATGGCTACACCTTC.

In its sample, this clonotype was seen a few times. The chain carries TRBV6-2 or TRBV6-3 and TRBJ2-2; TRBD2 is a possible D gene (7 bases). The V gene's germline CDR1 is MNHEY and CDR2 SVGEGT. Deletions cut 10 bases from V and 6 bases from J, with 15 bases between. CDR3 length: 13 residues. The CDR3 sequence: CATRAGAPGELFF. The CDR3 DNA reads TGTGCCACCAGGGCGGGGGCACCCGGGGAGCTGTTTTTT.

The table lists this clonotype with a few counts. This rearrangement joins TRBV5-1 to TRBJ1-4; tentative D call: TRBD1 (6 bases). The germline gives CDR1 SGHRS, CDR2 YFSETQ. The CDR3 covers 15 residues. The V end was cut by 3 bases, the J end by 4 bases, with 13 bases between. Written as DNA, the CDR3 is TGCGCCAGCAGCTCTGGAGACAGGATTAATGAAAAACTGTTTTTT. It encodes CASSSGDRINEKLFF. Based on the CDR3 plus reference TRBV5-1 and TRBJ1-4, the full variable domain is KAGVTQTPRYLIKTRGQQVTLSCSPISGHRSVSWYQQTPGQGLQFLFEYFSETQRNKGNFPGRFSGRQFSNSRSEMNVSTLELGDSALYLCASSSGDRINEKLFFGSGTQLSVL.

There are a few counts of this clonotype. The gene calls are TRBV12-3 or TRBV12-4 and TRBJ2-1, with D possibly TRBD2 on 5 matching bases. Trimming removed 3 bases at V and 7 bases at J, with 19 bases between. This CDR3 has 16 amino acids. The CDR3 region has the DNA TGTGCCAGCAGTTTGCTGTTCACTAGAGGGTCTAATGAGCAGTTCTTC. Protein product: CASSLLFTRGSNEQFF.

This clonotype was seen repeatedly, ten times or more. V usage is TRBV20-1 and J usage is TRBJ2-3; D is tentatively TRBD1 or TRBD2 (5 bases each). Germline V gene sequence: CDR1 DFQATT, CDR2 SNEGSKA (reference sequence). Trimming shortened V by 6 bases and J by 3 bases, and 25 bases separated the two germline ends. The length of the CDR3 is 17 residues. The CDR3 here is CSATPLGDAVITDTQYF. In nucleotides, the CDR3 is TGCAGTGCGACACCCTTGGGGGACGCGGTCATAACAGATACGCAGTATTTT.

This clonotype was observed a handful of times. The junction and the germline gene differ at one end; a read error may be behind it. The gene calls are TRBV24-1 and TRBJ2-3, with a weak D call TRBD1 (6 bases). Germline CDR1 and CDR2: KGHDR and SFDVKD. This CDR3 is 15 amino acids long. DNA of the CDR3: TGTGCCACCAGTGATATACTGACAGGCACGGATACGCAGTATTTT. Protein product: CATSDILTGTDTQYF.

This clonotype was counted between two and nine times. V gene TRBV7-3 combines with J gene TRBJ2-3; 12 bases line up with TRBD2. CDR3 length: 17 residues. Looked up from germline, CDR1 is SGHTA and CDR2 is FQGTGA. V lost 5 bases, J lost 2 bases, and 8 bases stayed unmatched. CDR3 region: CASSAFLAGGFTDTQYF. The CDR3 region has the DNA TGTGCCAGCAGCGCCTTTCTAGCGGGGGGGTTCACAGATACGCAGTATTTT.

This clonotype was observed many times. J is TRBJ2-4 and V is TRBV7-9; D perhaps matches TRBD1 (6 bases). Germline V gene data show CDR1 as SEHNR and CDR2 as FQNEAQ (reference sequence). Trimming removed 1 base at V and 8 bases at J, with 9 bases between. The CDR3 consists of 13 residues. The CDR3 DNA reads as TGTGCCAGCAGCTTAGTAGGGGGTCACATTCAGTACTTC. Protein: CASSLVGGHIQYF.

A few counts support this clonotype. The rearrangement joins TRBV7-9 to TRBJ1-3; D is ambiguous. The germline CDR1 and CDR2 sequences are SEHNR and FQNEAQ (reference sequence). This CDR3 has 15 residues. V shed 1 base and J shed 0 bases, with 7 bases lying between them. The CDR3 protein is CASSLVHSSGNTIYF. CDR3 bases: TGTGCCAGCAGCTTAGTGCACAGCTCTGGAAACACCATATATTTT.

The V gene is TRBV9, the J gene TRBJ2-1, with 14 positions matching TRBD2. The CDR3 has 15 residues. Germline trimming cut 3 bases from V and 9 bases from J; bases unmatched to any gene: 5. Germline CDR1 reads SGDLS; CDR2 reads YYNGEE. The CDR3 region is CASSETSGRAPEQFF. The CDR3 DNA sequence: TGTGCCAGCAGCGAGACTAGCGGGAGGGCACCTGAGCAGTTCTTC. The variable domain in full, with the rest retrieved from reference TRBV9 and TRBJ2-1, is DSGVTQTPKHLITATGQRVTLRCSPRSGDLSVYWYQQSLDQGLQFLIQYYNGEERAKGNILERFSAQQFPDLHSELNLSSLELGDSALYFCASSETSGRAPEQFFGPGTRLTVL.

Turning to this clonotype: A much larger clone is a single base away; this may be a read error. V is TRBV5-1 and J is TRBJ2-1; perhaps TRBD2 as D (6 bases). This CDR3 comprises 15 residues. Germline CDR1 SGHRS, CDR2 YFSETQ. CDR3 sequence (DNA): TGCTCCAGCAGCTTGGGAGGCGGGGCGACGAATGAGCAGTTCTTC. Translating it yields CSSSLGGGATNEQFF.

This chain connects TRBV6-5 to TRBJ2-2; 9 nucleotides agree with TRBD1. With 7 bases clipped from V and 5 bases from J, the junction kept 5 bases outside the gene matches. CDR1 is MNHEY, CDR2 SVGAGI, per germline. This CDR3 has 14 residues. Here the CDR3 reads CASTRTGVTGELFF. The CDR3 region has the DNA TGTGCCAGCACCAGGACAGGGGTTACCGGGGAGCTGTTTTTT.

This sequence joins TRBV12-3 or TRBV12-4 and TRBJ2-1; 14 bases agree with TRBD2. V gave up 4 bases and J gave up 0 bases; unmatched junction bases: 5. The CDR3 sequence is 18 residues long. The CDR3 sequence: CASSSRLAGGVSYNEQFF. CDR3 DNA: TGTGCCAGCAGTTCAAGACTAGCGGGAGGGGTCTCCTACAATGAGCAGTTCTTC.

This clonotype has ten or more counts. The chain has TRBV27 and TRBJ1-5; tentative D call: TRBD1 (5 bases). This CDR3 has 15 residues. CDR1 is MNHEY and CDR2 is SMNVEV in the germline V gene (reference sequence). V was shortened by 5 bases and J by 2 bases, with 13 bases between the two germline ends. The CDR3 bases are TGTGCCAGCAGTCCGGGGTCGGGGGGCAATCAGCCCCAGCATTTT. The encoded protein is CASSPGSGGNQPQHF.

This clonotype was seen a few times. The chain combines TRBV12-3 or TRBV12-4 with TRBJ2-7, with a weak D call TRBD2 (5 bases). Trimming left V 3 bases short and J 6 bases short, with 9 bases between. The CDR3 loop spans 12 amino acids. The CDR3 loop reads CASSLDGGEQYF. CDR3 DNA sequence: TGTGCCAGCAGTTTGGATGGAGGCGAGCAGTACTTC.

This clonotype was detected only a few times. J is TRBJ2-3 and V is TRBV3-1; 7 bases are shared with TRBD1. J was trimmed by 2 bases and V by 4 bases; bases with no gene match: 9. The CDR3 totals 16 residues. Per the germline V gene, CDR1 is LGHDT and CDR2 is YNNKEL (reference sequence). CDR3 bases: TGTGCCAGCAGCCGAGGGACAGTGCGGCTCACAGATACGCAGTATTTT. This translates into CASSRGTVRLTDTQYF.

This clonotype appeared a few times. The genes are TRBV6-2 or TRBV6-3 and TRBJ2-7; TRBD2 agrees at 14 bases. V shed 4 bases, J shed 3 bases, and the junction held 5 bases outside the gene matches. Germline assignment: CDR1 MNHEY and CDR2 SVGEGT. The CDR3 is 16 residues long. CDR3 in DNA: TGTGCCAGCAGTTTGACTAGCGGGAGGGCCGGCTACGAGCAGTACTTC. Protein: CASSLTSGRAGYEQYF.

The V call is TRBV7-2, the J call TRBJ1-2; D possibly corresponds to TRBD1 (6 bases). There are 15 residues in the CDR3. V lost 5 bases and J 7 bases, leaving 20 bases between the germline ends. Germline CDR1 reads SGHTA; CDR2 reads FQGNSA. The DNA for the CDR3 is TGTGCCAGCAGCCTGACTGACGGGGGCGCGTTTGGCTACACCTTC. Translation gives CASSLTDGGAFGYTF.

The chain is built from TRBV5-1 and TRBJ2-7; D might be TRBD1 or TRBD2, each matching 6 bases. V shed 4 bases and J shed 0 bases, with 14 bases lying between them. The CDR3 has 15 amino acids. Germline V gene data show CDR1 as SGHRS and CDR2 as YFSETQ. The CDR3 DNA follows: TGCGCCAGCAGCGCGGGACACCAGGTCTCCTACGAGCAGTACTTC. Translating gives CASSAGHQVSYEQYF.